The 18 T cell receptor beta chains below all came from one sample that was sequenced in a study of long-term antiretroviral therapy in people with HIV. Investigators performed immunoSEQ version v3.0 at survey level. Using immunoSEQ multiplex PCR, the repertoire was profiled, and TCRdb retains in-frame clones only, with some absent. The sample yields just under 20,000 clones, roughly three quarters seen once. Sample: unsorted PBMCs, taken 0.5 years before starting antiretroviral therapy. These receptors were obtained from a man aged 18 to 30 with HIV.

J is TRBJ1-2 and V is TRBV9; D is unresolved. The germline CDR1 and CDR2 sequences are SGDLS and YYNGEE. The CDR3 contains 15 residues. The V end was cut by 0 bases, the J end by 1 base, with 10 bases between. CDR3 nucleotides: TGTGCCAGCAGCGTAGAAGGAGGTTTTAACTATGGCTACACCTTC. It yields the protein CASSVEGGFNYGYTF.

The chain combines TRBV5-6 with TRBJ1-5; 7 nucleotides align to TRBD1. The length of the CDR3 is 15 residues. J gave up 4 bases and V 0 bases, and 4 bases lay outside the gene matches. Germline V lookup: CDR1 SGHDT, CDR2 YYEEEE. The CDR3 reads CASSLAGTENQPQHF. For the CDR3, the DNA is TGTGCCAGCAGCTTGGCCGGGACAGAAAATCAGCCCCAGCATTTT.

V is TRBV5-4 and J is TRBJ1-1; 10 bases agree with TRBD1. Losses at the gene ends were 4 bases for V and 5 bases for J; bases not matched to a gene: 14. Germline values: CDR1 SGHNT, CDR2 YYREEE (reference sequence). The CDR3 loop spans 17 amino acids. CDR3 region: CASSPDGGDRGRTEAFF. CDR3 bases: TGTGCCAGCAGCCCCGATGGGGGGGACAGGGGAAGGACTGAAGCTTTCTTT.

Here the CDR3 reads CASSEGGKTSGDYGYTF. DNA of the CDR3: TGTGCCAGCAGTGAAGGGGGGAAAACATCAGGGGACTATGGCTACACCTTC. The V call is TRBV25-1, the J call TRBJ1-2; the D gene is possibly TRBD1 (6 bases). The CDR3 is 17 residues long. V lost 2 bases and J 3 bases, leaving 19 bases between the germline ends. Per germline, CDR1 MGHDK and CDR2 SYGVNS.

V gene TRBV5-4 combines with J gene TRBJ2-7; maybe TRBD2 (5 bases). Germline CDR1 and CDR2: SGHNT and YYREEE (reference sequence). The CDR3 runs 14 residues. Trimming cost V 2 bases and J 2 bases, with 11 bases left between them. The CDR3 loop reads CASSFRGTTYEQYF. CDR3 nucleotide sequence: TGTGCCAGCAGCTTTCGGGGAACTACCTACGAGCAGTACTTC.

The genes are TRBV27 and TRBJ1-1; D might be TRBD1 (5 bases). The germline V gene has CDR1 MNHEY and CDR2 SMNVEV (reference sequence). Trimming pared 5 bases from V and 6 bases from J, leaving 13 bases between. The CDR3 consists of 13 residues. This CDR3 is CASSRLDSSEAFF. The CDR3 region has the DNA TGTGCCAGCAGTCGCCTAGACAGCTCTGAAGCTTTCTTT.

V gene TRBV2 combines with J gene TRBJ2-2; TRBD1 agrees at 11 bases. The germline CDR1 and CDR2 sequences are SNHLY and FYNNEI. V shed 5 bases, J shed 5 bases, and the junction held 10 bases outside the gene matches. The CDR3 contains 17 residues. CDR3 DNA sequence: TGTGCCAGCAGTACCCACTCCGGGACAGGGGGAACCGGGGAGCTGTTTTTT. Protein product: CASSTHSGTGGTGELFF.

The rearrangement links TRBV11-2 to TRBJ2-7, with D hard to call. The germline V gene encodes CDR1 SGHAT and CDR2 FQNNGV. Trimming pared 1 base from V and 4 bases from J, leaving 11 bases between. CDR3 size: 14 residues. The CDR3 here is CASSLGQYEYEQYF. The CDR3 nucleotides read TGTGCCAGCAGCTTAGGGCAGTATGAGTACGAGCAGTACTTC.

CDR3: CSVARGAGELFF. CDR3 coding DNA: TGCAGCGTTGCGAGGGGAGCCGGGGAGCTGTTTTTT. The gene calls are TRBV29-1 and TRBJ2-2; D assignment may be TRBD1 or TRBD2 (5 bases each). Germline lookup yields CDR1 SQVTM and CDR2 ANQGSEA. Between the trimmed V and J ends, which lost 4 bases and 6 bases, there was a span of 9 bases. This CDR3 region has 12 residues.

This clone ranks as large. The genes are TRBV29-1 and TRBJ2-7, with D possibly being TRBD1 (5 bases). Trimming stripped 1 base from V and 4 bases from J, with 17 bases between. The CDR3 has 15 residues. Germline-derived CDR1 and CDR2 are SQVTM and ANQGSEA. CDR3 DNA: TGCAGCGTTGAAGCTGTGACAGCGTTTAGGTACGAGCAGTACTTC. Translation gives CSVEAVTAFRYEQYF.

The V call is TRBV27, the J call TRBJ2-5; D is possibly TRBD2 (7 bases). From germline, CDR1 is MNHEY and CDR2 SMNVEV (reference sequence). This CDR3 has 14 amino acids. The V end lost 6 bases, the J end lost 4 bases, and 15 bases lay between the germline ends. The CDR3, as DNA: TGTGCCAGCAGAAAAACGGGGGGCAGAGAGACCCAGTACTTC. It specifies CASRKTGGRETQYF.

V usage is TRBV19 and J usage is TRBJ2-7; 9 bases are shared with TRBD1. Germline CDR1 reads LNHDA; CDR2 reads SQIVND (reference sequence). There are 14 residues in the CDR3. The ends lost 5 bases at V and 7 bases at J; junction bases unmatched: 9. The CDR3: CASSVRDREGEQYF. CDR3 bases: TGTGCCAGTAGTGTCCGGGACAGGGAGGGGGAGCAGTACTTC. The full variable domain, its missing parts supplied by reference TRBV19 and TRBJ2-7, is DGGITQSPKYLFRKEGQNVTLSCEQNLNHDAMYWYRQDPGQGLRLIYYSQIVNDFQKGDIAEGYSVSREKKESFPLTVTSAQKNPTAFYLCASSVRDREGEQYFGPGTRLTVT.

This clone was counted only a few times. The rearrangement joins TRBV25-1 to TRBJ1-2; D is undetermined. This CDR3 is 13 amino acids long. CDR1 and CDR2 from the germline V gene are MGHDK and SYGVNS. Trimming took 4 bases from V and 0 from J, leaving 6 bases between them. The CDR3 reads CASSALSNYGYTF. The CDR3 DNA sequence: TGTGCCAGCAGTGCCCTTTCTAACTATGGCTACACCTTC.

The chain is built from TRBV10-2 and TRBJ1-3; 8 nucleotides align to TRBD1. V lost 6 bases to trimming and J lost 7 bases; unmatched junction nucleotides: 5. The CDR3 contains 13 residues. CDR1 WSHSY and CDR2 SAAADI come from the germline V gene. This chain's CDR3 is CASRAGQGNTIYF. Here the CDR3 DNA reads TGCGCCAGCAGGGCCGGACAGGGTAACACCATATATTTT.

The chain joins TRBV5-1 to TRBJ2-2, with D perhaps TRBD1 or TRBD2 (5 bases each). Germline lookup yields CDR1 SGHRS and CDR2 YFSETQ. V gave up 0 bases and J gave up 2 bases, with 11 bases separating them. The CDR3 spans 16 residues. The CDR3 nucleotides are TGCGCCAGCAGCTTGGGAGGGGCCCTAAACACCGGGGAGCTGTTTTTT. Its translation is CASSLGGALNTGELFF.

This clone showed up just a few times. This chain connects TRBV7-6 to TRBJ1-1; TRBD1 matches at 7 bases. Trimming cost V 5 bases and J 7 bases; bases outside gene matches: 10. The CDR3 is 14 amino acids. Germline V gene sequence: CDR1 SGHVS, CDR2 FNYEAQ. The CDR3 sequence: CASSPSLTGYEAFF. CDR3 nucleotide sequence: TGTGCCAGCAGCCCCTCTTTGACAGGGTATGAAGCTTTCTTT.

This clone was observed once. The V and J genes are TRBV9 and TRBJ2-1; 10 bases match TRBD2. CDR1 is SGDLS, CDR2 YYNGEE, per germline. This CDR3 region has 19 residues. The V and J ends lost 3 bases and 3 bases, in that order; junction bases with no gene match: 15. CDR3 protein: CASSARDILAGLSYNEQFF. The CDR3 nucleotides read TGTGCCAGCAGCGCCCGGGACATACTAGCGGGACTTAGCTACAATGAGCAGTTCTTC.

The rearrangement joins TRBV27 to TRBJ2-5, with 9 nucleotides matching TRBD2. Per the germline V gene, CDR1 is MNHEY and CDR2 is SMNVEV (reference sequence). CDR3 length equals 16 residues. V was clipped by 2 bases and J by 5 bases; unmatched bases: 9. CDR3 sequence (DNA): TGTGCCAGCAGTTTAGCGGGGGGGGGCCCCAGGGAGACCCAGTACTTC. This translates into CASSLAGGGPRETQYF.